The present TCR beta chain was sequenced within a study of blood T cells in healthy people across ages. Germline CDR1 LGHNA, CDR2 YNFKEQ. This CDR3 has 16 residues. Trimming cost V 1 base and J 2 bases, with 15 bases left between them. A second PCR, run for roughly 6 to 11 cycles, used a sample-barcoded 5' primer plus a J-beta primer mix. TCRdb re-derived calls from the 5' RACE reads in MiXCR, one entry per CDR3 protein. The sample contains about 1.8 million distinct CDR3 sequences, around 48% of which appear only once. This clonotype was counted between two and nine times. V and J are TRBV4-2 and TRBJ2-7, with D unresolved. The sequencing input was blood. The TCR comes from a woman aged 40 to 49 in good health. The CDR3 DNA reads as TGTGCCAGCAGCCAAGTTTCAGTGGAGACACCCTACGAGCAGTACTTC. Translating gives CASSQVSVETPYEQYF.